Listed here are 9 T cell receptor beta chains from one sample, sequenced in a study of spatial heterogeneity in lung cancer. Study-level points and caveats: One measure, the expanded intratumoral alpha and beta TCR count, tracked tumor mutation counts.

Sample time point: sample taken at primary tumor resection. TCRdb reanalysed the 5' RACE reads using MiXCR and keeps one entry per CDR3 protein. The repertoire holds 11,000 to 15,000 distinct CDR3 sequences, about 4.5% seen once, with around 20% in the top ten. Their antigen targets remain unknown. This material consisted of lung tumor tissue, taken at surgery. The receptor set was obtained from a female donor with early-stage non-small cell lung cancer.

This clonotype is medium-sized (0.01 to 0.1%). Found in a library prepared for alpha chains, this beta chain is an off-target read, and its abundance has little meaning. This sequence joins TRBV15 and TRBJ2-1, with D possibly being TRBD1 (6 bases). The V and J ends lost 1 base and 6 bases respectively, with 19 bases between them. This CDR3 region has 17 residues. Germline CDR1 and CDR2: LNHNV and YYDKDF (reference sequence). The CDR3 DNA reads TGTGCCACCAGCAGAGGCCACAGGGATCTGACCCTCAATGAGCAGTTCTTC. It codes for CATSRGHRDLTLNEQFF.

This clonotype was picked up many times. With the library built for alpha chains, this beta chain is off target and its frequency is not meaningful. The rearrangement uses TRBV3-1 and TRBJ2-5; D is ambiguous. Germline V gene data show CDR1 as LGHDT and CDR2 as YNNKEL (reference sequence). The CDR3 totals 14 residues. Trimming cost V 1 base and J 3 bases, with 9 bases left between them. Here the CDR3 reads CASSQALGKETQYF. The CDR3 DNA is TGTGCCAGCAGCCAAGCTCTGGGGAAAGAGACCCAGTACTTC.

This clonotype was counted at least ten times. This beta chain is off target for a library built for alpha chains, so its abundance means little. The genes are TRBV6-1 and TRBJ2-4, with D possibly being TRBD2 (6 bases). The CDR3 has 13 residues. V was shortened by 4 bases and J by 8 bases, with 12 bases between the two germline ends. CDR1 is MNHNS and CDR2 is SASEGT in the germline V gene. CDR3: CASSVDYPHIQYF. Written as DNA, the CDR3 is TGTGCCAGCAGTGTGGACTACCCCCACATTCAGTACTTC.

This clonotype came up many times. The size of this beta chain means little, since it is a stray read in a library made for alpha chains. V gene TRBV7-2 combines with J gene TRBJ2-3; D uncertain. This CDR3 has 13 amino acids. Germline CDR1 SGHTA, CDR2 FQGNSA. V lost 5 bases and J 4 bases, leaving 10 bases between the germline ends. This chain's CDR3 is CASSANLPDTQYF. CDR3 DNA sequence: TGTGCCAGCAGCGCAAACCTTCCAGATACGCAGTATTTT.

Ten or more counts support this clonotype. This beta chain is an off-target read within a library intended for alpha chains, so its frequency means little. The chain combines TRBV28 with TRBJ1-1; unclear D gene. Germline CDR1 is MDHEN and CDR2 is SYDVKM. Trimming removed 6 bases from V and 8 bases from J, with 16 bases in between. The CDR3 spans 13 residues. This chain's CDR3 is CASSLPPGPEAFF. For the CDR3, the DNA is TGTGCCAGCAGCCTACCCCCGGGCCCCGAAGCTTTCTTT. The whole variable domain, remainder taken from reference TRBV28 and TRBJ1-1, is DVKVTQSSRYLVKRTGEKVFLECVQDMDHENMFWYRQDPGLGLRLIYFSYDVKMKEKGDIPEGYSVSREKKERFSLILESASTNQTSMYLCASSLPPGPEAFFGQGTRLTVV.

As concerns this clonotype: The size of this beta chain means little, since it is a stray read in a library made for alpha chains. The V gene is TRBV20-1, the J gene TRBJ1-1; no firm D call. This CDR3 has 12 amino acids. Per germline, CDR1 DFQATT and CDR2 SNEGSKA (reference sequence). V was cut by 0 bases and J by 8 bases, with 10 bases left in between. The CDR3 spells CSAREDWREAFF. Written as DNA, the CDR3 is TGCAGTGCTAGAGAGGATTGGAGGGAAGCTTTCTTT.

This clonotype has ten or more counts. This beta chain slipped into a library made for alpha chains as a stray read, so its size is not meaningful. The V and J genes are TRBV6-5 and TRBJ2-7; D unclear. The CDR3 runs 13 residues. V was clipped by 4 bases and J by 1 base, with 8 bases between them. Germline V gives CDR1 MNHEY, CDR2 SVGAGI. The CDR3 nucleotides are TGTGCCAGCAGTTCCACCACGTCCTACGAGCAGTACTTC. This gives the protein CASSSTTSYEQYF.

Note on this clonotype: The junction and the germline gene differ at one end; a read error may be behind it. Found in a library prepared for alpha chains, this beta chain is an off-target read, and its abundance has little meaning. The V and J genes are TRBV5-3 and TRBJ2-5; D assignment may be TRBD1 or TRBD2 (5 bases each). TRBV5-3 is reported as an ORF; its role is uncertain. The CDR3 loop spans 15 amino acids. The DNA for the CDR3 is TGTGCCAGAAGTTTGACGGGACCCCGACTTAAGACCCTGTACTTC. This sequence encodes CARSLTGPRLKTLYF.

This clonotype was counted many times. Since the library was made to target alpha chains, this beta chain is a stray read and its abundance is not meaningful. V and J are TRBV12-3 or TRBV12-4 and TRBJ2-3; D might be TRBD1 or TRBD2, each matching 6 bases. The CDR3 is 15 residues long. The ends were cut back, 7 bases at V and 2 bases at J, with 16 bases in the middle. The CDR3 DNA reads TGTGCCAGCAAAACTGGGGGGCGTACCACAGATACGCAGTATTTT. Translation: CASKTGGRTTDTQYF.